The clone carrying this T cell receptor (beta chain) has just a few counts. This sample was included in a study of blood T cell repertoires in COVID-19. Clones were read by immunoSEQ multiplex PCR, and TCRdb kept only the in-frame ones, dropping some. Of about 230,000 clones listed, around 84% are singletons. V lost 5 bases to trimming and J lost 4 bases, with 11 bases between them. CDR1 is SGHTA and CDR2 is FQGNSA in the germline V gene. The CDR3 is 13 residues long. Sequenced input: peripheral blood. V usage is TRBV7-2 and J usage is TRBJ2-5; D possibly corresponds to TRBD2 (5 bases). The receptor's source is a woman aged 40 to 55 who had recovered from COVID-19. The CDR3 is CASSPTRRETQYF. Here the CDR3 DNA reads TGTGCCAGCAGCCCCACTAGGCGAGAGACCCAGTACTTC.